The 10 T cell receptor beta chains reported below all come from one sample, sequenced in a study of control samples from healthy donors and cancer patients. TCRdb keeps only in-frame clones here, not all; method: immunoSEQ multiplex PCR. Of about 220,000 clones in the sample, around 94% are singletons; the top ten hold 1.5%. Sequenced: blood. The receptors originated from a man in his fifties in good health.

The rearrangement uses TRBV11-2 and TRBJ2-3; TRBD2 matches 7 bases. The CDR3 is made up of 13 amino acids. J lost 1 base, V lost 5 bases, and 0 bases had no gene match. Per germline, CDR1 SGHAT and CDR2 FQNNGV. CDR3 in amino acids: CASSRGGTDTQYF. Here the CDR3 DNA reads TGTGCCAGCAGCCGGGGGGGCACAGATACGCAGTATTTT. Full variable domain (missing parts from reference TRBV11-2 and TRBJ2-3): EAGVAQSPRYKIIEKRQSVAFWCNPISGHATLYWYQQILGQGPKLLIQFQNNGVVDDSQLPKDRFSAERLKGVDSTLKIQPAKLEDSAVYLCASSRGGTDTQYFGPGTRLTVL.

This sequence joins TRBV11-3 and TRBJ2-3, with 9 bases identical to TRBD2. V lost 0 bases to trimming and J lost 3 bases; unmatched junction nucleotides: 4. The CDR3 runs 16 residues. Germline V gene sequence: CDR1 SGHNT, CDR2 YENEEA. As DNA, the CDR3 is TGTGCCAGCAGCTTAGATGCGGGGGGGGGAACAGATACGCAGTATTTT. Translating it yields CASSLDAGGGTDTQYF.

The rearrangement uses TRBV28 and TRBJ2-7; 7 bases line up with TRBD2. Trimming removed 5 bases from V and 7 bases from J; junction bases left unmatched: 8. This CDR3 is built from 13 residues. CDR1 and CDR2 (germline): MDHEN, SYDVKM. The CDR3 here is CASSGTGRDEQYV. The CDR3 region has the DNA TGTGCCAGCAGTGGAACTGGGAGGGATGAGCAGTACGTC.

V usage is TRBV11-3 and J usage is TRBJ2-7; D may correspond to TRBD1 or TRBD2 (5 bases each). Trimming pared 5 bases from V and 2 bases from J, leaving 13 bases between. The CDR3 covers 14 residues. Germline assignment: CDR1 SGHNT and CDR2 YENEEA. CDR3 sequence reads: CASSLGPSPYEQYF. The CDR3 DNA reads TGTGCCAGCAGCCTGGGACCTAGCCCCTACGAGCAGTACTTC.

The chain carries TRBV20-1 and TRBJ1-5; D is uncertain. V lost 0 bases and J 4 bases, leaving 1 base between the germline ends. The CDR3 is made up of 11 amino acids. Looked up from germline, CDR1 is DFQATT and CDR2 is SNEGSKA (reference sequence). The CDR3 region has the DNA TGCAGTGCTAGAGAGAATCAGCCCCAGCATTTT. Translation: CSARENQPQHF.

The chain employs TRBV29-1 and TRBJ1-1, with a possible D match to TRBD1 (5 bases). V was pared by 2 bases and J by 4 bases, with 11 bases between. This CDR3 contains 13 residues. Germline CDR1 is SQVTM and CDR2 is ANQGSEA. CDR3 DNA: TGCAGCGTTGAATGGTGGGGGGTCACTGAAGCTTTCTTT. Translating it yields CSVEWWGVTEAFF.

The chain joins TRBV18 to TRBJ2-2; maybe TRBD2 (6 bases). CDR1 KGHSH and CDR2 LQKENI come from the germline V gene. V lost 2 bases and J 3 bases, leaving 10 bases between the germline ends. The CDR3 is 15 residues long. This CDR3 is CASSPVTSHTGELFF. The DNA for the CDR3 is TGTGCCAGCTCACCAGTGACTAGTCACACCGGGGAGCTGTTTTTT. Based on the CDR3 plus reference TRBV18 and TRBJ2-2, the full variable domain is NAGVMQNPRHLVRRRGQEARLRCSPMKGHSHVYWYRQLPEEGLKFMVYLQKENIIDESGMPKERFSAEFPKEGPSILRIQQVVRGDSAAYFCASSPVTSHTGELFFGEGSRLTVL.

The chain joins TRBV7-8 to TRBJ2-7; TRBD1 aligns across 7 bases. CDR3 length equals 15 residues. Trimming at V came to 5 bases and at J to 0 bases, leaving 7 bases not matched to a gene. Germline CDR1 SGHVS, CDR2 FQNEAQ. The CDR3 is CASSKRDSSSYEQYF. Here the CDR3 DNA reads TGTGCCAGCAGCAAAAGGGACAGCAGCTCCTACGAGCAGTACTTC.

About this clone: The identical CDR3 is also encoded by other nucleotide sequences in the sample. The chain joins TRBV4-3 to TRBJ2-5, with 11 bases matching TRBD2. The CDR3 totals 19 residues. V was pared by 1 base and J by 5 bases, with 15 bases of the junction left unmatched. The germline CDR1 and CDR2 sequences are LGHNA and YSLEER. In nucleotides, the CDR3 is TGCGCCAGCAGCCAAGGAGTCCTAGCGGGGGGCGGGGGGGCGGAGACCCAGTACTTC. It yields the protein CASSQGVLAGGGGAETQYF.

This clone occurred once. The rearrangement joins TRBV11-2 to TRBJ2-7; D might be TRBD1 or TRBD2, each matching 5 bases. Germline V gene lookup returns CDR1 SGHAT and CDR2 FQNNGV. Trimming took 2 bases from V and 3 from J, leaving 14 bases between them. There are 15 residues in the CDR3. In DNA form, the CDR3 reads TGTGCCAGCAGCTTAAGGGACGGGACGGACTACGAGCAGTACGTC. Translated: CASSLRDGTDYEQYV.